This T cell receptor beta chain was captured in a study of CXCR3 chemokines and chemotherapy response in bladder cancer. Germline V gene sequence: CDR1 SNHLY, CDR2 FYNNEI. The CDR3 sequence is 13 residues long. The V and J ends lost 1 base and 10 bases respectively, with 11 bases between them. This clonotype was recorded at least ten times. TCRdb reprocessed the PCR reads via MiXCR and lists one record per CDR3 protein. The sample comprises over 5,000 distinct CDR3 sequences, about 15% of which are singletons, and around 10% rests with the top ten. This chain connects TRBV2 to TRBJ2-1; weak D call: TRBD2 (6 bases). The sample was acquired from a patient whose treatment included neoadjuvant chemotherapy. This sequence originates from a human donor with bladder cancer that responded to neoadjuvant chemotherapy. CDR3 coding DNA: TGTGCCAGCAGTGAAGACGGGGCGGGAGAGCAGTTCTTC. Amino acid sequence: CASSEDGAGEQFF.